One and the same sample provided the 20 T cell receptor beta chains below, sequenced in a study of T cells in Graves' hyperthyroidism and ophthalmopathy. Amplification targeted TCR beta CDR3 regions from RNA transcripts. HTBI primers were employed in a first-round RT-PCR of the TCR CDR3. TCRdb reprocessed the multiplex PCR reads via MiXCR and lists one record per CDR3 protein. This sample has a few hundred thousand distinct CDR3 sequences, with 13% to 15% found just once. The sample comprised blood. The receptors derive from a woman aged 18-29 years with Graves' hyperthyroidism.

This clonotype was seen many times. The chain carries TRBV24-1 and TRBJ2-2, with no clear D. The CDR3 extends over 14 amino acids. Between the trimmed V and J ends, which lost 1 base and 6 bases, there was a span of 8 bases. CDR1 KGHDR and CDR2 SFDVKD come from the germline V gene. The CDR3 sequence: CATSDFGHAGELFF. CDR3 DNA: TGTGCCACCAGTGATTTCGGTCATGCCGGGGAGCTGTTTTTT.

This clonotype was counted a few times. The V and J genes are TRBV7-8 and TRBJ1-6; possible D gene TRBD1, 5 bases. Germline CDR1 reads SGHVS; CDR2 reads FQNEAQ. The CDR3 runs to 16 residues. Trimming removed 1 base from V and 7 bases from J, with 14 bases in between. CDR3 amino acids: CASSLVGGGSNSPLHF. Here the CDR3 DNA reads TGTGCCAGCAGCTTAGTTGGGGGGGGGTCCAATTCACCCCTCCACTTT. Based on the CDR3 plus reference TRBV7-8 and TRBJ1-6, the full variable domain is GAGVSQSPRYKVAKRGQDVALRCDPISGHVSLFWYQQALGQGPEFLTYFQNEAQLDKSGLPSDRFFAERPEGSVSTLKIQRTQQEDSAVYLCASSLVGGGSNSPLHFGNGTRLTVT.

This clonotype turned up a few times. A read error may be the cause here, since a much bigger clone is one base away. The chain combines TRBV29-1 with TRBJ2-5; D may be TRBD1 or TRBD2 (6 bases each). The V end lost 5 bases, the J end lost 9 bases, and 25 bases lay between the germline ends. This CDR3 is 15 amino acids long. CDR1 is SQVTM and CDR2 is ANQGSEA in the germline V gene. The CDR3 spells CSVPPRDGGLIPQYF. In nucleotides, the CDR3 is TGCAGCGTTCCTCCCCGGGACGGGGGCCTTATTCCCCAGTACTTC.

This sequence joins TRBV20-1 and TRBJ2-5, with 7 bases matching TRBD2. V was pared by 3 bases and J by 5 bases, with 12 bases of the junction left unmatched. The CDR3 totals 15 residues. The V gene's germline CDR1 is DFQATT and CDR2 SNEGSKA (reference sequence). The CDR3 DNA reads TGCAGTGCTAGCCCCCCGGGACTAATAATGGAGACCCAGTACTTC. Encoded protein: CSASPPGLIMETQYF.

This clonotype was seen ten or more times. This sequence joins TRBV5-1 and TRBJ1-1; D unclear. CDR3 size: 14 residues. Germline V lookup: CDR1 SGHRS, CDR2 YFSETQ. V lost 0 bases, J lost 1 base, and 7 bases lay in between. Written as DNA, the CDR3 is TGCGCCAGCAGCTTGGACACCCAGAACACTGAAGCTTTCTTT. This encodes CASSLDTQNTEAFF.

This clonotype was detected only a few times. The chain couples TRBV9 to TRBJ2-7; either TRBD1 or TRBD2 may fit D (6 bases each). The CDR3 spans 15 residues. Trimming took off 0 bases at V and 1 base at J, with 11 bases between the two ends. Germline CDR1 and CDR2: SGDLS and YYNGEE. This chain's CDR3 is CASSVGQGRSYEQYF. The CDR3 DNA reads TGTGCCAGCAGCGTAGGGCAGGGGAGGTCCTACGAGCAGTACTTC. Together with reference TRBV9 and TRBJ2-7, the CDR3 gives the full variable domain: DSGVTQTPKHLITATGQRVTLRCSPRSGDLSVYWYQQSLDQGLQFLIQYYNGEERAKGNILERFSAQQFPDLHSELNLSSLELGDSALYFCASSVGQGRSYEQYFGPGTRLTVT.

This clonotype was seen repeatedly, ten times or more. The chain carries TRBV12-3 or TRBV12-4 and TRBJ2-1; the match to TRBD2 covers 10 bases. J gave up 9 bases and V 11 bases, and 13 bases lay outside the gene matches. This CDR3 comprises 14 residues. The CDR3 loop is CAAVSSGSKVEQFF. The CDR3 nucleotides read TGTGCCGCAGTTTCTAGCGGGAGTAAGGTTGAGCAGTTCTTC.

This clonotype was observed many times. The DNA of the CDR3 is TGCGCCAGCAGCTTGTCGACCGGACAGGAAACCTACGAGCAGTACTTC. This gives the protein CASSLSTGQETYEQYF. The J gene is TRBJ2-7, the V gene TRBV5-1; TRBD1 aligns across 7 bases. This CDR3 has 16 amino acids. Germline loops: CDR1 SGHRS, CDR2 YFSETQ. J gave up 2 bases and V 1 base, and 9 bases lay outside the gene matches.

This clonotype appeared many times. This sequence joins TRBV27 and TRBJ2-6; 7 bases align to TRBD1. Germline-derived CDR1 and CDR2 are MNHEY and SMNVEV (reference sequence). J gave up 2 bases and V 6 bases, and 13 bases lay outside the gene matches. This CDR3 has 18 residues. The CDR3 loop reads CASSPIGKGATGANVLTF. The CDR3 coding sequence is TGTGCCAGCAGCCCTATCGGGAAGGGGGCAACTGGGGCCAACGTCCTGACTTTC. Combining the CDR3 with reference TRBV27 and TRBJ2-6 gives the whole variable domain EAQVTQNPRYLITVTGKKLTVTCSQNMNHEYMSWYRQDPGLGLRQIYYSMNVEVTDKGDVPEGYKVSRKEKRNFPLILESPSPNQTSLYFCASSPIGKGATGANVLTFGAGSRLTVL.

Many counts were recorded for this clonotype. V and J are TRBV10-3 and TRBJ2-1, with TRBD2 identical over 7 bases. Germline-derived CDR1 and CDR2 are ENHRY and SYGVKD. V lost 11 bases to trimming and J lost 5 bases; unmatched junction nucleotides: 15. This CDR3 has 15 amino acids. The CDR3, as DNA: TGTGCCTCCGGAGGCGCGGGGGTTTCGGACAATGAGCAGTTCTTC. Its translation: CASGGAGVSDNEQFF.

This clonotype was detected ten times or more. The chain is built from TRBV18 and TRBJ1-1; 7 bases line up with TRBD1. Germline V gene sequence: CDR1 KGHSH, CDR2 LQKENI. Trimming cost V 4 bases and J 6 bases; bases outside gene matches: 8. CDR3 length: 14 residues. CDR3 residues: CASSRTGLGPEAFF. Here the CDR3 DNA reads TGTGCCAGCTCACGGACAGGTTTGGGACCTGAAGCTTTCTTT.

The chain is built from TRBV24-1 and TRBJ2-7; D gene unclear. Looked up from germline, CDR1 is KGHDR and CDR2 is SFDVKD. CDR3 length: 12 residues. The V gene lost 6 bases and the J gene lost 5 bases, with 10 bases spanning the gap. The CDR3 sequence: CATSLAGNEQYF. The CDR3 nucleotides read TGTGCCACCAGTTTGGCCGGAAACGAGCAGTACTTC.

This chain joins TRBV2 and TRBJ2-5; no reliable D call. Trimming removed 4 bases from V and 5 bases from J, with 11 bases in between. Per the germline V gene, CDR1 is SNHLY and CDR2 is FYNNEI. The CDR3 has 13 amino acids. CDR3 region: CASSVFFRETQYF. As DNA, the CDR3 is TGTGCCAGCAGTGTTTTTTTTCGGGAGACCCAGTACTTC.

The chain carries TRBV9 and TRBJ1-2; 8 nucleotides align to TRBD1. This CDR3 has 18 amino acids. J lost 2 bases, V lost 1 base, and 13 bases had no gene match. Germline values: CDR1 SGDLS, CDR2 YYNGEE. CDR3: CASSVTGTGRRPNYGYTF. The CDR3 DNA reads TGTGCCAGCAGCGTAACCGGGACAGGTCGACGCCCAAACTATGGCTACACCTTC.

This clonotype was counted many times. The rearrangement uses TRBV30 and TRBJ1-2; D gene unclear. This CDR3 comprises 13 residues. Per germline, CDR1 GTSNPN and CDR2 SVGIG (reference sequence). The V end lost 8 bases, the J end lost 3 bases, and 16 bases lay between the germline ends. CDR3 loop: CAREGGSYYGYTF. CDR3 in DNA: TGTGCCCGGGAAGGCGGGTCCTACTATGGCTACACCTTC.

This clonotype was recorded many times. The chain links TRBV11-2 to TRBJ2-2; TRBD1 or TRBD2 may be the D gene (6 bases each). CDR1 and CDR2 from the germline V gene are SGHAT and FQNNGV. CDR3 size: 15 residues. V was clipped by 1 base and J by 6 bases, with 12 bases between them. The CDR3 here is CASSLGGAQPGELFF. CDR3 DNA: TGTGCCAGCAGCTTAGGGGGGGCGCAGCCCGGGGAGCTGTTTTTT.

The chain is built from TRBV3-1 and TRBJ2-1; TRBD2 is a possible D gene (7 bases). The germline gives CDR1 LGHDT, CDR2 YNNKEL (reference sequence). Trimming removed 4 bases at V and 5 bases at J, with 18 bases between. The CDR3 totals 16 residues. Written as DNA, the CDR3 is TGTGCCAGCAGCCGGAAGGGGGGGCCGGGCGACAATGAGCAGTTCTTC. Translated, it gives CASSRKGGPGDNEQFF.

Only a few counts were recorded for this clonotype. This sequence joins TRBV20-1 and TRBJ2-1, with 9 positions matching TRBD2. The germline CDR1 and CDR2 sequences are DFQATT and SNEGSKA (reference sequence). This CDR3 spans 15 amino acids. After removal of 3 bases from V and 9 bases from J, the junction contained 12 bases not matched to a gene. The CDR3: CSARVAGGPVSEQFF. Here the CDR3 DNA reads TGCAGTGCTAGGGTTGCGGGAGGGCCAGTCAGTGAGCAGTTCTTC.

This clonotype was recorded many times. The chain has TRBV24-1 and TRBJ2-5; D unclear. The V gene lost 5 bases and the J gene lost 2 bases, with 5 bases spanning the gap. The CDR3 is 12 residues long. Per the germline V gene, CDR1 is KGHDR and CDR2 is SFDVKD. CDR3 residues: CATSGQQETQYF. CDR3 bases: TGTGCCACCAGTGGACAACAAGAGACCCAGTACTTC.

Many counts were recorded for this clonotype. The chain is built from TRBV29-1 and TRBJ1-1; TRBD1 matches 10 bases. The CDR3 length is 14 residues. Germline CDR1 is SQVTM and CDR2 is ANQGSEA. The trim removed 4 bases at V and 6 bases at J, leaving 8 bases unmatched. DNA for the CDR3: TGCAGCGTTGTGGTTGGACAGGGGGTACCTGAAGCTTTCTTT. Translating it yields CSVVVGQGVPEAFF.